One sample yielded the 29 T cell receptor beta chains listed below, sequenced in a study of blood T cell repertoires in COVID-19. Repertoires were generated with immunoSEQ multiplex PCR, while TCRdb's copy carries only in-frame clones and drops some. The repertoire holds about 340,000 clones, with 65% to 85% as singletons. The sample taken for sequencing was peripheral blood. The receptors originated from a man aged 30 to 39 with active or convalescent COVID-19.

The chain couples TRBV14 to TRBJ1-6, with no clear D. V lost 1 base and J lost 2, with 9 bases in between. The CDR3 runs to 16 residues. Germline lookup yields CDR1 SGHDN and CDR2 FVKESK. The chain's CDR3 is CASSQARSTYNSPLHF. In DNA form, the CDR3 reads TGTGCCAGCAGCCAAGCAAGGAGTACCTATAATTCACCCCTCCACTTT.

CDR3 residues: CASSPRRAQGDLYNGYTF. CDR3 sequence (DNA): TGTGCCAGCTCACCACGTAGAGCTCAGGGGGATTTATATAATGGCTACACCTTC. The V call is TRBV18, the J call TRBJ1-2; 7 nucleotides align to TRBD1. CDR3 length equals 18 residues. Germline V gene sequence: CDR1 KGHSH, CDR2 LQKENI. Germline trimming cut 1 base from V and 6 bases from J; bases unmatched to any gene: 17. Together with reference TRBV18 and TRBJ1-2, the CDR3 gives the full variable domain: NAGVMQNPRHLVRRRGQEARLRCSPMKGHSHVYWYRQLPEEGLKFMVYLQKENIIDESGMPKERFSAEFPKEGPSILRIQQVVRGDSAAYFCASSPRRAQGDLYNGYTFGSGTRLTVV.

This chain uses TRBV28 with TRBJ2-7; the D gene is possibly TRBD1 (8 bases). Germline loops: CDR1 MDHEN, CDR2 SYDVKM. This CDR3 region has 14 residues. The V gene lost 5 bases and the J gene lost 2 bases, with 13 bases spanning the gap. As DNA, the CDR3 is TGTGCCAGCAGTATCACAGGGGGGGCCTACGAGCAGTACTTC. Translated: CASSITGGAYEQYF.

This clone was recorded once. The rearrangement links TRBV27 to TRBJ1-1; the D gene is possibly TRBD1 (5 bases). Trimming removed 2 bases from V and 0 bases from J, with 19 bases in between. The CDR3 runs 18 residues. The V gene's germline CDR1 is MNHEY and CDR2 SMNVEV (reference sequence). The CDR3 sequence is CASSLRVRQGSLNTEAFF. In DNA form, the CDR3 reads TGTGCCAGCAGTTTAAGGGTGCGGCAGGGAAGCCTGAACACTGAAGCTTTCTTT.

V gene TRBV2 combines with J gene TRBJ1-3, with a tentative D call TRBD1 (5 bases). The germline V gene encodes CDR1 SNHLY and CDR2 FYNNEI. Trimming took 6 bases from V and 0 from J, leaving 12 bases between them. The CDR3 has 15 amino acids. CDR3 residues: CASSFPGLSGNTIYF. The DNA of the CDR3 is TGTGCCAGCAGCTTCCCGGGACTCTCTGGAAACACCATATATTTT.

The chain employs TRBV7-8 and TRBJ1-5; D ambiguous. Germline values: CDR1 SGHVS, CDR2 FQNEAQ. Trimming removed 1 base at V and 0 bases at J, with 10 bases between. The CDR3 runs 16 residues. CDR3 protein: CASSLGPDYSNQPQHF. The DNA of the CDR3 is TGTGCCAGCAGCTTAGGGCCCGATTATAGCAATCAGCCCCAGCATTTT.

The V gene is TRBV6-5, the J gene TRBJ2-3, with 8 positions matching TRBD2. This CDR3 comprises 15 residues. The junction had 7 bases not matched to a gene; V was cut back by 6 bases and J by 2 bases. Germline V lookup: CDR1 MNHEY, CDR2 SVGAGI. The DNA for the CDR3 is TGTGCCAGCAGCGGCGGGAGGCCCCCCACAGATACGCAGTATTTT. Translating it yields CASSGGRPPTDTQYF.

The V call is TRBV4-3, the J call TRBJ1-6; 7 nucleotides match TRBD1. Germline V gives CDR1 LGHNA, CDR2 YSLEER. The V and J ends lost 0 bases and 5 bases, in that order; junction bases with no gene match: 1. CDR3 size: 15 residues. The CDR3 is CASSQDQGDNSPLHF. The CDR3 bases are TGCGCCAGCAGCCAAGATCAGGGGGATAATTCACCCCTCCACTTT.

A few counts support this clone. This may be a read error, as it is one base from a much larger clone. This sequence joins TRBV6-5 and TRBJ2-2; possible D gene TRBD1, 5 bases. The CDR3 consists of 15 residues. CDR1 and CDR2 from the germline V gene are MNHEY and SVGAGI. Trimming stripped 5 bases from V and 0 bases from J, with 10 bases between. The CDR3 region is CASSLDSANTGELFF. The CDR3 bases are TGTGCCAGCAGTCTCGACAGCGCGAACACCGGGGAGCTGTTTTTT.

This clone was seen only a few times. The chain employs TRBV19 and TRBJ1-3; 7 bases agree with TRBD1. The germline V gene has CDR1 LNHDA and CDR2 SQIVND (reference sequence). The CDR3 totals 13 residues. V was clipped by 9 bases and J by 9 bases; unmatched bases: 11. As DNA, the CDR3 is TGTGCCAGCGACATCCAGGGGGTGGGCACCATATATTTT. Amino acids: CASDIQGVGTIYF.

The CDR3 is CASSDLAGVDEQFF. The DNA for the CDR3 is TGTGCCAGCAGTGATCTGGCGGGCGTGGATGAGCAGTTCTTC. This sequence joins TRBV2 and TRBJ2-1; weak D call: TRBD2 (5 bases). Germline lookup yields CDR1 SNHLY and CDR2 FYNNEI. The CDR3 length is 14 residues. Trimming left V 3 bases short and J 8 bases short, with 14 bases between.

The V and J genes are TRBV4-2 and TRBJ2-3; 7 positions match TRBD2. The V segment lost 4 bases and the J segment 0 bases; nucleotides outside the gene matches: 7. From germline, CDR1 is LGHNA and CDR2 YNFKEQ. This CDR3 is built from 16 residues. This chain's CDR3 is CASSLGREASTDTQYF. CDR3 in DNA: TGTGCCAGCAGCCTCGGACGGGAGGCCAGCACAGATACGCAGTATTTT.

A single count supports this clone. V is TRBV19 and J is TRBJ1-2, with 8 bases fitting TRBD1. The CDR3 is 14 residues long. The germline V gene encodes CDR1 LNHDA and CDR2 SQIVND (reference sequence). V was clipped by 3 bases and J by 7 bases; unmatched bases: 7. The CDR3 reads CASSIAQGARGYTF. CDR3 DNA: TGTGCCAGTAGTATTGCGCAGGGGGCTCGTGGCTACACCTTC.

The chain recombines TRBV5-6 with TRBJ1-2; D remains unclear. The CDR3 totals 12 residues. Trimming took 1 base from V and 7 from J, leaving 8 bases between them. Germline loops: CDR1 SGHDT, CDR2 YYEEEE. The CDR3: CASSLTEVGYTF. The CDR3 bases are TGTGCCAGCAGCTTGACAGAAGTTGGCTACACCTTC. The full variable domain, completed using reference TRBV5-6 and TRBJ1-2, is DAGVTQSPTHLIKTRGQQVTLRCSPKSGHDTVSWYQQALGQGPQFIFQYYEEEERQRGNFPDRFSGHQFPNYSSELNVNALLLGDSALYLCASSLTEVGYTFGSGTRLTVV.

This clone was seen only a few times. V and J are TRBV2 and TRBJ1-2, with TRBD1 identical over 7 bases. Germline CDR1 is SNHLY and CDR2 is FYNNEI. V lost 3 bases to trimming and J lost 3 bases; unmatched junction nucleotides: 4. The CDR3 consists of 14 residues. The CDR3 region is CASSDPGTDYGYTF. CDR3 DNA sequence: TGTGCCAGCAGTGATCCCGGGACAGACTATGGCTACACCTTC. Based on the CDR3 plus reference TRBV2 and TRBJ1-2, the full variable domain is EPEVTQTPSHQVTQMGQEVILRCVPISNHLYFYWYRQILGQKVEFLVSFYNNEISEKSEIFDDQFSVERPDGSNFTLKIRSTKLEDSAMYFCASSDPGTDYGYTFGSGTRLTVV.

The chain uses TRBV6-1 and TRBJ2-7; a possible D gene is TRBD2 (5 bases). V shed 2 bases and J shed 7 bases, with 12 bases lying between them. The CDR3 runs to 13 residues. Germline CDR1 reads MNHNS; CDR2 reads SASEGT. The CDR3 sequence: CASSEQGPGEQYF. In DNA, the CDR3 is TGTGCCAGCAGTGAACAAGGGCCGGGGGAGCAGTACTTC.

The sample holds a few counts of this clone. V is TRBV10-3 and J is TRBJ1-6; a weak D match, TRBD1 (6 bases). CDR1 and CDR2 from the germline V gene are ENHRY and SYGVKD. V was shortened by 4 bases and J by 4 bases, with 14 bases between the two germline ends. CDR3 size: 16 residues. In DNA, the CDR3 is TGTGCCATCAGTGTAGAACAGGGAACTTATAATTCACCCCTCCACTTT. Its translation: CAISVEQGTYNSPLHF.

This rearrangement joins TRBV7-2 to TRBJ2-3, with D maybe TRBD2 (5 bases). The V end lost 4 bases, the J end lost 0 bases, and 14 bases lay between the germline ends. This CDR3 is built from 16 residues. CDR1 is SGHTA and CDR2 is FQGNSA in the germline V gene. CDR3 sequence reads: CASSSLGLASTDTQYF. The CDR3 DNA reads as TGTGCCAGCAGCTCCCTTGGACTCGCTAGCACAGATACGCAGTATTTT.

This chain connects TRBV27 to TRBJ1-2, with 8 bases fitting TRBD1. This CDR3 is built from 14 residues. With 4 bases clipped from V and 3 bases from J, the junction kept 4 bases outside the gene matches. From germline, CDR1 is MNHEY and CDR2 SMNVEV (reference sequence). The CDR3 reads CASSWNRGDYGYTF. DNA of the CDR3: TGTGCCAGCAGTTGGAACAGGGGGGACTATGGCTACACCTTC.

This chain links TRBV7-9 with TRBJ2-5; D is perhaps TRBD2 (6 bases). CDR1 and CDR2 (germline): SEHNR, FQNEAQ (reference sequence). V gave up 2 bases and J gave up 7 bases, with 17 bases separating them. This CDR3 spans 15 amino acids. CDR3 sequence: CASSLRRLESGTQYF. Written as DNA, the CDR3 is TGTGCCAGCAGCTTAAGGCGACTAGAAAGTGGGACCCAGTACTTC.

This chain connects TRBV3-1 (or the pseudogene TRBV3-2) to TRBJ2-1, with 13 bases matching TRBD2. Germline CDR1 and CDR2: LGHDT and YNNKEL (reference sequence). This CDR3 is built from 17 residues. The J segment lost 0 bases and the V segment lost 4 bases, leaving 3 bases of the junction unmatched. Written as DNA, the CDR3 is TGTGCCAGCAGCCCCGGACTAGCGGGGGCCTCCTACAATGAGCAGTTCTTC. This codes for CASSPGLAGASYNEQFF.

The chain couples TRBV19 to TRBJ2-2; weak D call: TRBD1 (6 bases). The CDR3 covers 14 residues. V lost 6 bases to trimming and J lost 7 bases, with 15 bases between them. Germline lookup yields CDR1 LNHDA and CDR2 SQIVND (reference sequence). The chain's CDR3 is CASRYRVTSGELFF. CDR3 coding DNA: TGTGCCAGTAGGTACAGGGTTACTAGCGGGGAGCTGTTTTTT.

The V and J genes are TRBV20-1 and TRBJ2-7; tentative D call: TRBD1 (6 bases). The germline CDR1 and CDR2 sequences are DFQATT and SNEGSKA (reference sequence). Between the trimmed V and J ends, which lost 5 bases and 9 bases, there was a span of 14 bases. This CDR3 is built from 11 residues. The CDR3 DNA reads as TGCAGTGCTTCCGTTGGGGGCGGGCAGTACTTC. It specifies CSASVGGGQYF.

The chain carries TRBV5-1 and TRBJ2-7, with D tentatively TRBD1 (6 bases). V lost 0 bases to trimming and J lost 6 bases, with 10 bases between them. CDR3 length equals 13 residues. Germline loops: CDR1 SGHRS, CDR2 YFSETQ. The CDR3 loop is CASSLVARGEQYF. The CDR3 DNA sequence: TGCGCCAGCAGCTTGGTGGCCAGGGGCGAGCAGTACTTC.

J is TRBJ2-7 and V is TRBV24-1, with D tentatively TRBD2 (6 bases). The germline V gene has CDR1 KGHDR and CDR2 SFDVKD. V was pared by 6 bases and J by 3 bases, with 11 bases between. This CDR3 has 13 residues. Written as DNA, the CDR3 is TGTGCCACCAGTCTGTCCGGGGGCTACGAGCAGTACTTC. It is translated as CATSLSGGYEQYF.

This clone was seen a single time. CDR3 loop: CASSNRGSYEQYF. CDR3 coding DNA: TGTGCCAGTAGCAACCGCGGATCCTACGAGCAGTACTTC. The V gene is TRBV19, the J gene TRBJ2-7; D gene ambiguous. CDR1 is LNHDA, CDR2 SQIVND, per germline (reference sequence). The CDR3 spans 13 residues. Trimming took off 6 bases at V and 1 base at J, with 10 bases between the two ends.

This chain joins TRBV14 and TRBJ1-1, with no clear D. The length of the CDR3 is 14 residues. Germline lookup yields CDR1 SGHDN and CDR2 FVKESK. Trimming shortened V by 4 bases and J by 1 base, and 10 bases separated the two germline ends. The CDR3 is CASSRRARNTEAFF. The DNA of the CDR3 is TGTGCCAGCAGCCGGCGGGCGAGGAACACTGAAGCTTTCTTT.

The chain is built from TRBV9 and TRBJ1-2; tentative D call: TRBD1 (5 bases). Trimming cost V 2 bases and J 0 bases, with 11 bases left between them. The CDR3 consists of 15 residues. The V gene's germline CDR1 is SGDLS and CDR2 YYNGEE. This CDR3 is CASSVWGGPNYGYTF. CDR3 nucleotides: TGTGCCAGCAGCGTGTGGGGCGGCCCTAACTATGGCTACACCTTC.

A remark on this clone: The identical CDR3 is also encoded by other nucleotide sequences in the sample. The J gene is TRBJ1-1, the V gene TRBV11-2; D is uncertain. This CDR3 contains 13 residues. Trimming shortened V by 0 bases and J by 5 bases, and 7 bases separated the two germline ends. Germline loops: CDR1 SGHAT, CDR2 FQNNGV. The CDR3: CASSLEGGTEAFF. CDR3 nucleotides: TGTGCCAGCAGCTTAGAAGGAGGAACTGAAGCTTTCTTT.